This T cell receptor (beta chain) was captured in a study of T cells in Graves' hyperthyroidism and ophthalmopathy (dated by TCRdb to between 2018 and 2021). Regarding the study in general: Peripheral blood samples were taken at the time of initial diagnosis, prior to any treatment. A discovery cohort of about 95 patients, approximately 45 with Graves' ophthalmopathy and approximately 57 with stable Graves' hyperthyroidism, was used to find distinguishing TCR V-J signatures. Prospective prediction of ophthalmopathy was tested in an independent validation cohort consisting of under 20 hyperthyroidism patients and over 15 patients who later progressed to ophthalmopathy. For training and testing, the 80 to 100 patients in the discovery cohort were randomly divided in a 7:3 ratio. The study also compared thyroid tissue and blood T-cell repertoires from more than 5 Graves' hyperthyroidism patients. After blood sampling, hyperthyroidism patients were treated with methimazole at a starting dose of 30 mg daily, and ophthalmopathy patients were treated with high-dose intravenous methylprednisolone. TCR Vbeta CDR3 sequencing of 135 peripheral blood samples (43 ophthalmopathy, 70 to 85 hyperthyroidism and some 17 progressor patients) is reported in the paper. Points the paper makes about the study in general: A model built on a 13 V-J signature distinguished ophthalmopathy from stable hyperthyroidism, reaching about 89% sensitivity and around 81% specificity in cross-validation and 80%/75% in testing. In validation, the model predicted progression to ophthalmopathy with over 65% sensitivity and over 72% specificity, a median of 6.5 months before onset. Sample size was not statistically predetermined, and investigators were not blinded to group allocation. Most expanded thyroid clonotypes (frequency above 0.001) were also detected in blood, suggesting blood repertoires may reflect thyroid immune responses.

This clonotype showed up many times. Its antigen is currently not known. Base-call qualities are not available, and no considerably larger clone is one nucleotide away. Graves' hyperthyroidism was defined as stable when no progression to ophthalmopathy occurred over 18 months of follow-up. The hyperthyroidism patients were between 18 and 65 years old and newly diagnosed, with a disease duration of less than 2 months. Any patient with an uncontrolled infection, another autoimmune disease, pregnancy or lactation was excluded. Diagnoses relied on clinical symptoms, serum thyroxine and TRAb, thyroid ultrasound and orbital computed tomography. PBMCs were separated from 7.5 to 10 ml of fresh peripheral blood using Ficoll-Paque density gradient centrifugation. Trizol reagent was used to extract total RNA, and RNA quality was then checked on an Agilent 2100 Bioanalyzer. Amplification of TCR beta CDR3 regions was carried out from RNA transcripts. A first-round RT-PCR of the TCR CDR3 used the HTBI primer set with the Qiagen OneStep RT-PCR kit. Libraries were constructed in a second round of multiplex PCR, after which size selection and purification were performed. Sequencing of the libraries was done on an Illumina HiSeq2000 using paired-end 100 bp reads. As for the original processing: Raw data were processed with SOAPnuke, discarding reads with adapters, uncalled bases, mean Phred below 15, or no exact constant-primer or identifier match. High-quality paired reads were merged using COPE v1.2.5, and each unique nucleotide sequence was defined as a clonotype. Clonotypes were aligned to IMGT TRBV, TRBD and TRBJ reference segments using MiTCR v1.1. The analysis included only V-J combinations with a frequency above 0.0001, which together covered 99% to 99.2% of the repertoires. The TCS score was defined as F50 (clonal expansion) divided by E x V (chaos), with BLOSUM62-based TCRdist calculated between CDR3 peptides within each V-J. Welch's t-statistics and random forest reduced 514 V-J features to roughly 13, which were used in a naive Bayes classifier (R e1071). The public sequencing data were trimmed at Q25 with fastp and processed into clonotypes with MiXCR by TCRdb, which kept only in-frame beta chains. One record per CDR3 amino acid sequence lists the most common genes and DNA. The V and J calls come from TCRdb's annotation, not from the publication. The sample yields roughly 630,000 distinct CDR3 sequences; less than 20% were counted once. The ten top clones hold around 7.5% of the sample.

V gives up 0 bases and J gives up 3 bases, and the segment between their germline ends measures 12 bases. From a lookup of the germline V gene, CDR1 and CDR2 are SQVTM and ANQGSEA. From the cysteine up to the phenylalanine, the CDR3 has a length of 15 residues. Kept here is only the CDR3 DNA, which spans 45 bases and is read in frame from base 1. Sequencing used blood. This chain is built from TRBV29-1 and TRBJ2-1, with a weak D call of TRBD2 (7 bases match). The sequence was obtained from a woman in her thirties with Graves' hyperthyroidism. CDR3 protein: CSVEDAGANYNEQFF. In nucleotides, the sequence is TGCAGCGTTGAAGATGCGGGGGCTAACTACAATGAGCAGTTCTTC.